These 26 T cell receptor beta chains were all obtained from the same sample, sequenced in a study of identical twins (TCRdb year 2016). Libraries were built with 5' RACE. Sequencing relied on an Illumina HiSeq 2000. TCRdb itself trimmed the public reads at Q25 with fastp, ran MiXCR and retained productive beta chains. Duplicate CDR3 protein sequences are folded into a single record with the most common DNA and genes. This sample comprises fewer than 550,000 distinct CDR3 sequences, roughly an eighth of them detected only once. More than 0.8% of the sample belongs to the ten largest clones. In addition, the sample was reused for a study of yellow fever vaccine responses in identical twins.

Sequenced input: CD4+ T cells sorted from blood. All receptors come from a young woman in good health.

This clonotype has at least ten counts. CDR3 sequence reads: CASSQEGQAYQPQHF. CDR3 nucleotide sequence: TGTGCCAGCAGCCAAGAAGGGCAGGCTTACCAGCCCCAGCATTTT. This chain connects TRBV4-2 to TRBJ1-5; D unclear. The V end was cut by 0 bases, the J end by 7 bases, with 13 bases between. The CDR3 loop spans 15 amino acids. Germline V gene sequence: CDR1 LGHNA, CDR2 YNFKEQ.

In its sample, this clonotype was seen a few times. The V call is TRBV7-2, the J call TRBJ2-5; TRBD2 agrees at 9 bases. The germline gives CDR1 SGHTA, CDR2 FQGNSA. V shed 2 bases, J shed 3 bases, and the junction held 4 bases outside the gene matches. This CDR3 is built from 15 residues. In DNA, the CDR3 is TGTGCCAGCAGCTTACCAGAGCGGGGGGAAGAGACCCAGTACTTC. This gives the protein CASSLPERGEETQYF. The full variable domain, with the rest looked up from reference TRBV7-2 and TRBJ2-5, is GAGVSQSPSNKVTEKGKDVELRCDPISGHTALYWYRQSLGQGLEFLIYFQGNSAPDKSGLPSDRFSAERTGGSVSTLTIQRTQQEDSAVYLCASSLPERGEETQYFGPGTRLLVL.

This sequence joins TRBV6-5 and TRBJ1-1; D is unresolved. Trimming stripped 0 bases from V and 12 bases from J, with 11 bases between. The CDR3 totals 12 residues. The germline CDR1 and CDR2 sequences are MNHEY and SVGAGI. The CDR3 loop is CASSYSGYGTFF. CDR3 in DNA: TGTGCCAGCAGTTACTCAGGGTACGGAACTTTCTTT.

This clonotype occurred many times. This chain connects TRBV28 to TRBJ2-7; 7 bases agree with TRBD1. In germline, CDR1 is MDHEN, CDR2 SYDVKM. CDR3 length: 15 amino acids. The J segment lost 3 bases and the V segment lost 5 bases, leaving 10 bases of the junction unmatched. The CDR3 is CASSLGTVQDYEQYF. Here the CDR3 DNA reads TGTGCCAGCAGTCTCGGGACAGTACAAGACTACGAGCAGTACTTC.

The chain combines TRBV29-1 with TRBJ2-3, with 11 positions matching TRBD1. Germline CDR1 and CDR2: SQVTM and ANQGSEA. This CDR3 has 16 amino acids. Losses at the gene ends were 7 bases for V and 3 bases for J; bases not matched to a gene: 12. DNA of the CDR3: TGCAGCGGCCGGGGGTCCGGGACAGGGGGGACAGATACGCAGTATTTT. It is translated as CSGRGSGTGGTDTQYF.

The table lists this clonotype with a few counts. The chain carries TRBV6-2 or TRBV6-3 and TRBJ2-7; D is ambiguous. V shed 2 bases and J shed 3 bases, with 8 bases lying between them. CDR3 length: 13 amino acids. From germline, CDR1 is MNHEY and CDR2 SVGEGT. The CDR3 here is CASSYLKRYEQYF. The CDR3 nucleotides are TGTGCCAGCAGTTACCTGAAACGCTACGAGCAGTACTTC.

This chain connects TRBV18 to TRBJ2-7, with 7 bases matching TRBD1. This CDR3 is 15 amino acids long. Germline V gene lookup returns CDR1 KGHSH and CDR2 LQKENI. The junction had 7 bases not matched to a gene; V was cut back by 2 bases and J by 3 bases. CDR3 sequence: CASSPFRDSDYEQYF. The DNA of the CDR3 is TGTGCCAGCTCACCATTCCGGGACAGTGACTACGAGCAGTACTTC.

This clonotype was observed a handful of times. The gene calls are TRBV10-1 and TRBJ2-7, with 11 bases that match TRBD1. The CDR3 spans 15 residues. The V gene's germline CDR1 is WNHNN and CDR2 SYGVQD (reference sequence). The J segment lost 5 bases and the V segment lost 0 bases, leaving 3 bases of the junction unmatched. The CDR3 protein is CASSESGTGGHEQYF. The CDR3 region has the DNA TGCGCCAGCAGTGAGTCCGGGACAGGGGGGCACGAGCAGTACTTC.

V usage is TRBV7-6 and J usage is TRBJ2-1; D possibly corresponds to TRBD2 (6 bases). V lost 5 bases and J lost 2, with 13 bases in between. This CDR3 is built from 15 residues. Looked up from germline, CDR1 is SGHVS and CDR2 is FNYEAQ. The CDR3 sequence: CASSTLEGTYNEQFF. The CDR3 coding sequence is TGTGCCAGCAGCACGTTGGAGGGGACCTACAATGAGCAGTTCTTC. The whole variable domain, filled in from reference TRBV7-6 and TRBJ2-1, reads GAGVSQSPRYKVTKRGQDVALRCDPISGHVSLYWYRQALGQGPEFLTYFNYEAQQDKSGLPNDRFSAERPEGSISTLTIQRTEQRDSAMYRCASSTLEGTYNEQFFGPGTRLTVL.

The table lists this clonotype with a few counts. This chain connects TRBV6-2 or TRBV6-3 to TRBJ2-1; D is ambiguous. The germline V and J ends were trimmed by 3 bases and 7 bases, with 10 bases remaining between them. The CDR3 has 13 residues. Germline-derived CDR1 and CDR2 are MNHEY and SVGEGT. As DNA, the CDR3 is TGTGCCAGCAGTTATTTGCGTCGGAATGAGCAGTTCTTC. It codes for CASSYLRRNEQFF.

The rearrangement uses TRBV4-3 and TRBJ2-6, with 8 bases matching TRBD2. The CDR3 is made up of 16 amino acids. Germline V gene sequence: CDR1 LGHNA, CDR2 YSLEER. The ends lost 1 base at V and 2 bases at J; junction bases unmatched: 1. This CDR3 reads CASSQGRGAGANVLTF. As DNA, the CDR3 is TGCGCCAGCAGCCAAGGGCGGGGGGCTGGGGCCAACGTCCTGACTTTC.

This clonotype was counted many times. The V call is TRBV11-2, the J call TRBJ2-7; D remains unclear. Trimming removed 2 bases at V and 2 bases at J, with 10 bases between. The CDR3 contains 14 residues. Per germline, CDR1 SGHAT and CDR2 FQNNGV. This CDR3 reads CASSLIPGPYEQYF. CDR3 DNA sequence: TGTGCCAGCAGCTTAATCCCAGGACCCTACGAGCAGTACTTC.

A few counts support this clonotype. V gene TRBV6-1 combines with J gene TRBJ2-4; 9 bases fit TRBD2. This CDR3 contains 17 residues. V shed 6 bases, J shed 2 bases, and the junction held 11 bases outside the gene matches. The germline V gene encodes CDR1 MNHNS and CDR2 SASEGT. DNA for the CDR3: TGTGCCAGCAGCCCCGGGGGAGCGGGAGGATCCAAAAACATTCAGTACTTC. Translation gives CASSPGGAGGSKNIQYF.

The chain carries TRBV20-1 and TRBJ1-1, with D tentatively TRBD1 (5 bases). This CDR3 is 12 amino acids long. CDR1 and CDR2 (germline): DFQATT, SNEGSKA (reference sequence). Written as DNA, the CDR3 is TGCAGCGCCCAGGGAGTGAACACTGAAGCTTTCTTT. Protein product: CSAQGVNTEAFF.

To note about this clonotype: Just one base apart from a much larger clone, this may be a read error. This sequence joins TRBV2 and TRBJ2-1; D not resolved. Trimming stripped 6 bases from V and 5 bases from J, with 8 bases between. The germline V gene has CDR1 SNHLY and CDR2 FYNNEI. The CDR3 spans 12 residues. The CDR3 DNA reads TGTGCCAGCAGATCAGATAACAATGAGCAGTTCTTC. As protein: CASRSDNNEQFF.

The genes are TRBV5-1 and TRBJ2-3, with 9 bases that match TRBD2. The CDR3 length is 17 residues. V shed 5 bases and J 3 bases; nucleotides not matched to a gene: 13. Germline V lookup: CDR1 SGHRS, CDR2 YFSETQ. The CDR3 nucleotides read TGCGCCAGCAGTAGTAGAGCGGGGGGCCAAATTACAGATACGCAGTATTTT. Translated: CASSSRAGGQITDTQYF.

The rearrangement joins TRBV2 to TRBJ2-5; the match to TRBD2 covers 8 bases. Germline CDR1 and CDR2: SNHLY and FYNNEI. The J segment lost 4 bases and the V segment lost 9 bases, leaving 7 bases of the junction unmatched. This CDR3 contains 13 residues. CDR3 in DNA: TGTGCCAGTCGGGGGGGAAGGGGAGAGACCCAGTACTTC. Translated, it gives CASRGGRGETQYF.

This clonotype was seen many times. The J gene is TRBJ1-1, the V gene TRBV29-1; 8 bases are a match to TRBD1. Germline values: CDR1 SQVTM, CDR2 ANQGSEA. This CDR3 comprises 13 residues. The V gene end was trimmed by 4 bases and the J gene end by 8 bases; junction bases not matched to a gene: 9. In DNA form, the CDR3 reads TGCAGCGTTGTGGCAGGGGGCGCGGGGGAAGCTTTCTTT. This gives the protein CSVVAGGAGEAFF.

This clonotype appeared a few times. CDR3 in DNA: TGCAGTGCTAGATGGGCGGGCAGGGGAGATACGCAGTATTTT. Translation gives CSARWAGRGDTQYF. J is TRBJ2-3 and V is TRBV20-1, with a possible D match to TRBD1 (6 bases). The CDR3 has 14 residues. Germline CDR1 is DFQATT and CDR2 is SNEGSKA (reference sequence). V lost 2 bases to trimming and J lost 5 bases, with 14 bases between them.

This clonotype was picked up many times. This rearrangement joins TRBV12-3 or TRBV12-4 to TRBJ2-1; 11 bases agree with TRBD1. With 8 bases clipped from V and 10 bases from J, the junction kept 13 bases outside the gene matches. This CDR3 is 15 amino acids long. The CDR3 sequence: CASSGVGTGGPEQFF. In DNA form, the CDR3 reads TGTGCCAGCTCGGGGGTAGGGACAGGGGGGCCGGAGCAGTTCTTC.

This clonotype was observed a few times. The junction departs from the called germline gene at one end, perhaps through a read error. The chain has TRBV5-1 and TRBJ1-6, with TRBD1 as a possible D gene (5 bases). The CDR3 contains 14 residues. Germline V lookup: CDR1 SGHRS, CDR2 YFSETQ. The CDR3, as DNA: TGCGCCAGCAGCACGGGGGGTTTCGATTCAACCCTCCACTTT. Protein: CASSTGGFDSTLHF.

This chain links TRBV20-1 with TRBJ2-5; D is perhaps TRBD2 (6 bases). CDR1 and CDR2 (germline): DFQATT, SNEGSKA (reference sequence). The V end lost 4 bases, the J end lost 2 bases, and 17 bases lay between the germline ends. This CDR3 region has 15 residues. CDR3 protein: CSATPAAGFQETQYF. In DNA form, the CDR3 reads TGCAGTGCTACGCCGGCAGCGGGTTTTCAAGAGACCCAGTACTTC.

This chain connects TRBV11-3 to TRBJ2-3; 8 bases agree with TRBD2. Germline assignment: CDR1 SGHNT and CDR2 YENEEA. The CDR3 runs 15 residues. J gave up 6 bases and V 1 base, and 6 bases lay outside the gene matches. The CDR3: CASSLGAGAGDTQYF. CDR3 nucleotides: TGTGCCAGCAGCTTAGGAGCGGGGGCGGGGGATACGCAGTATTTT. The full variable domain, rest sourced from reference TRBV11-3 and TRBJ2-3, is EAGVVQSPRYKIIEKKQPVAFWCNPISGHNTLYWYLQNLGQGPELLIRYENEEAVDDSQLPKDRFSAERLKGVDSTLKIQPAELGDSAVYLCASSLGAGAGDTQYFGPGTRLTVL.

The CDR3 DNA reads as TGCGCCACCAGAAAGGGCTCCTACAATGAGCAGTTCTTC. Protein: CATRKGSYNEQFF. The V call is TRBV5-1, the J call TRBJ2-1; no firm D call. Trimming pared 9 bases from V and 0 bases from J, leaving 10 bases between. The length of the CDR3 is 13 residues. Germline V lookup: CDR1 SGHRS, CDR2 YFSETQ.

The CDR3 reads CASSYGAATGELFF. The CDR3 DNA reads as TGTGCCAGCAGTTACGGGGCAGCTACCGGGGAGCTGTTTTTT. The chain is built from TRBV6-5 and TRBJ2-2; the D gene is possibly TRBD1 (5 bases). Between the trimmed V and J ends, which lost 2 bases and 5 bases, there was a span of 9 bases. CDR3 length: 14 residues. CDR1 and CDR2 from the germline V gene are MNHEY and SVGAGI.

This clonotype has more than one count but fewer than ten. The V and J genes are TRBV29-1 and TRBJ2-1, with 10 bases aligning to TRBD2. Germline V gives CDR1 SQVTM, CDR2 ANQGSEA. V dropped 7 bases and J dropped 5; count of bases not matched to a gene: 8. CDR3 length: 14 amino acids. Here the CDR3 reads CSAGAGLAHNEQFF. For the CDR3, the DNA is TGCAGCGCTGGGGCGGGACTAGCGCACAATGAGCAGTTCTTC.